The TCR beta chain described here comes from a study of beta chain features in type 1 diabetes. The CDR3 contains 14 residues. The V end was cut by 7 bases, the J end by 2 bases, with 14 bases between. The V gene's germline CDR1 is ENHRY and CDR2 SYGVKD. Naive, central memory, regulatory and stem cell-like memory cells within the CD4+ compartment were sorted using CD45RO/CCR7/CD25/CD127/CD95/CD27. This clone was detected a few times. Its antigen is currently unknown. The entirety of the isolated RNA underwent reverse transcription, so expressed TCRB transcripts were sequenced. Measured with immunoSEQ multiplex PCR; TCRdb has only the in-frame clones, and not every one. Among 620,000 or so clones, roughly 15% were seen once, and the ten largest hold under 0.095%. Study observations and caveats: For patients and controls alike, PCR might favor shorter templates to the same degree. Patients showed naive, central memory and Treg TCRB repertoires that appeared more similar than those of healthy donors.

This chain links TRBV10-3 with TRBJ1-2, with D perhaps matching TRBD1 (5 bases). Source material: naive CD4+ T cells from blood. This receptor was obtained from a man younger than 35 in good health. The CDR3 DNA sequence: TGTGCCATCACGGGACTCCCGCAGAACTATGGCTACACCTTC. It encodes CAITGLPQNYGYTF.